The 5 T cell receptor beta chains in this list originate from one sample, sequenced in a study of blood T cell repertoires in COVID-19. The protocol was immunoSEQ multiplex PCR, while the TCRdb copy is restricted to in-frame clones and leaves out a portion. The table shows around 90,000 clones, with 85% to 95% occurring only once. The sequenced material came from peripheral blood. These receptors came from an older woman with active COVID-19.

The rearrangement links TRBV2 to TRBJ2-1; 8 bases agree with TRBD2. CDR3 length: 15 residues. V shed 6 bases, J shed 0 bases, and the junction held 4 bases outside the gene matches. Germline CDR1 and CDR2: SNHLY and FYNNEI. The CDR3 coding sequence is TGTGCCAGCAGACTAGCGGAGAGCTCCTACAATGAGCAGTTCTTC. It is translated as CASRLAESSYNEQFF.

The gene calls are TRBV24-1 and TRBJ2-3; unclear D gene. Deletions cut 0 bases from V and 4 bases from J, with 7 bases between. CDR3 length: 14 amino acids. Germline CDR1 reads KGHDR; CDR2 reads SFDVKD. CDR3 sequence reads: CATSDLRGADTQYF. In DNA form, the CDR3 reads TGTGCCACCAGTGATTTGAGAGGAGCAGATACGCAGTATTTT.

The chain joins TRBV9 to TRBJ2-5; tentatively, D is TRBD2 (5 bases). The CDR3 covers 13 residues. Germline V gives CDR1 SGDLS, CDR2 YYNGEE. Trimming removed 4 bases from V and 1 base from J, with 8 bases in between. The CDR3 here is CASSLGVQETQYF. CDR3 nucleotide sequence: TGTGCCAGCAGCCTGGGAGTCCAAGAGACCCAGTACTTC.

The chain couples TRBV25-1 to TRBJ1-6, with TRBD1 matching over 9 bases. This CDR3 comprises 15 residues. From germline, CDR1 is MGHDK and CDR2 SYGVNS. After removal of 4 bases from V and 5 bases from J, the junction contained 3 bases not matched to a gene. The CDR3 DNA sequence: TGTGCCAGCAGTGCTGGGACAGGGAATAATTCACCCCTCCACTTT. Its protein product is CASSAGTGNNSPLHF.

This rearrangement joins TRBV6-2 or TRBV6-3 to TRBJ1-1; the D is unclear. This CDR3 has 16 amino acids. Per germline, CDR1 MNHEY and CDR2 SVGEGT. The ends were cut back, 4 bases at V and 5 bases at J, with 20 bases in the middle. Here the CDR3 DNA reads TGTGCCAGCAGTTCCCCCCTCGAGGAGGACGGGACTGAAGCTTTCTTT. Translating it yields CASSSPLEEDGTEAFF.